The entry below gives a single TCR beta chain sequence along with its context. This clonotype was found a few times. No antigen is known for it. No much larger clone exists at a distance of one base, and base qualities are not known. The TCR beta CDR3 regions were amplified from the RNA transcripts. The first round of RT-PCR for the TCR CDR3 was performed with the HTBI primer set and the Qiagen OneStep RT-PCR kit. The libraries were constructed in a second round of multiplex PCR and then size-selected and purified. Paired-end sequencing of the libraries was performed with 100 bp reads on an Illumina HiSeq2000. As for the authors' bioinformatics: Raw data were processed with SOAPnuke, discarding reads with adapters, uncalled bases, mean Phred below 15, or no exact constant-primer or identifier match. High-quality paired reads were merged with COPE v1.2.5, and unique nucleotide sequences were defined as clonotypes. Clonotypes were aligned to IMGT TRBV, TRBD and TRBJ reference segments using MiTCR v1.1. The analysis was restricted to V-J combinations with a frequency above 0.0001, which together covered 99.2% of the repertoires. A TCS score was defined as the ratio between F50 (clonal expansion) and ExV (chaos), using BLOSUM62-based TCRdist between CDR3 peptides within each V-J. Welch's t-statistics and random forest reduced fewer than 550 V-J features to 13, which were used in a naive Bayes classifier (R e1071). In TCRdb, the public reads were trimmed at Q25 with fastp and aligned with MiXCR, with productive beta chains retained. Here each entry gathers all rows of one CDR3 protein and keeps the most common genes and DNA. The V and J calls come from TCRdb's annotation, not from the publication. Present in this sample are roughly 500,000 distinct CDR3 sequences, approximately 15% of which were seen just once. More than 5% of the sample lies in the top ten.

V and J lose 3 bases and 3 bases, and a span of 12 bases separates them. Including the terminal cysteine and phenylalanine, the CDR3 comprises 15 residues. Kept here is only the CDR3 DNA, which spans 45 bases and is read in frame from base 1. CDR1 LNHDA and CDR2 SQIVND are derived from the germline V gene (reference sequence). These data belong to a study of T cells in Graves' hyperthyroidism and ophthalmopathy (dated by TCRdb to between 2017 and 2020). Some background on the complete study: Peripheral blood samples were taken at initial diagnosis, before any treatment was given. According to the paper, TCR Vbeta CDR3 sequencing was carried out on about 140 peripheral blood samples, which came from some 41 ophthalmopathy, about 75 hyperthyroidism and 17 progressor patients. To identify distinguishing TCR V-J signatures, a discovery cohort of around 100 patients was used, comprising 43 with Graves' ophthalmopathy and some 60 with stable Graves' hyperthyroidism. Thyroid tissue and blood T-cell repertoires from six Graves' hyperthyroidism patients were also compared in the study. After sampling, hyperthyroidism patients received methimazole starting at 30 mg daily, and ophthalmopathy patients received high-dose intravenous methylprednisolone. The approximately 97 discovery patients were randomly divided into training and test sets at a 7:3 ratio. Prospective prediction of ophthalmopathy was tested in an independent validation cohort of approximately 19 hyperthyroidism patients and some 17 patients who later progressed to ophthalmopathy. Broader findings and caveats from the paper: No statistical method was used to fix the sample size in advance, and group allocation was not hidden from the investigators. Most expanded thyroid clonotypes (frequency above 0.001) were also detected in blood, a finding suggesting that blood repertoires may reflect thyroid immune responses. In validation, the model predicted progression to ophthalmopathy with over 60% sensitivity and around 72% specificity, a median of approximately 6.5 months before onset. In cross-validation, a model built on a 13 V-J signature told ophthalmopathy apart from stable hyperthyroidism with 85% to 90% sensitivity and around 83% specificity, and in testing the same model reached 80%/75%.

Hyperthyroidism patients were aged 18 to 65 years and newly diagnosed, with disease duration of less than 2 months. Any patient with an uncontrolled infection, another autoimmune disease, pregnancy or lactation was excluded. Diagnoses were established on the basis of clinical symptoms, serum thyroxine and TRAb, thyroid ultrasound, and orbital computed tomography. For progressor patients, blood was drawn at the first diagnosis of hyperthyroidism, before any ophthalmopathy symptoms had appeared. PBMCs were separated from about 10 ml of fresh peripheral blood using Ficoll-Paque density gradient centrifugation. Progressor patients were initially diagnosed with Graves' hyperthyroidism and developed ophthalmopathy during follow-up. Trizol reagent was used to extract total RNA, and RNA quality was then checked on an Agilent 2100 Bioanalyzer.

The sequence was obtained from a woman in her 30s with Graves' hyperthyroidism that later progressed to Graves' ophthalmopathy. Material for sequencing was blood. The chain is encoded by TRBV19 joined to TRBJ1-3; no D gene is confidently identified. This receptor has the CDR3 CASSIDSGGGNTIYF. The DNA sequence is TGTGCCAGTAGTATTGACTCGGGAGGTGGAAACACCATATATTTT.